This TCR beta chain stems from a study of blood T cell repertoires in COVID-19. Looking at the study overall: Samples taken during acute and convalescent COVID-19 were collected in the United States, Italy and Spain. From T cells, B-cell-depleted T cells, or PBMCs came the material, which was cDNA or gDNA.

Germline V gene sequence: CDR1 MNHEY, CDR2 SVGAGI. This CDR3 has 13 residues. V was shortened by 6 bases and J by 6 bases, with 13 bases between the two germline ends. As originally analysed: Estimated nucleated cell counts came from reference gene primer amplification. Assay used: immunoSEQ multiplex PCR; TCRdb lists only in-frame clones, some missing. V, J and clone size were drawn from that table, and D and trimming were deduced from the DNA. The sample lists more than 130,000 clones, roughly 89% occurring once. This sequence originates from a woman aged 35 to 49 with acute or convalescent COVID-19. The genes are TRBV6-5 and TRBJ2-3; D remains unclear. The source material was peripheral blood. CDR3 in DNA: TGTGCCAGCAGCCCCCGGGTCGGGGATACGCAGTATTTT. This encodes CASSPRVGDTQYF.